This T cell receptor beta chain appears in the sequencing data of a study of Ad26.COV2.S vaccination and SARS-CoV-2 variants. Across the study: Donor allocation was to the COV1001 Ad26.COV2.S trial arm.

Profiling relied on immunoSEQ multiplex PCR, and the TCRdb table lists in-frame clones only, not all of them. The sample has about 420,000 clones, roughly 90% seen once; the top ten hold 3.6%. The sample's treatment: some 20 received Ad26.COV2.S at low or high dose, single or two shots; about 5 received placebo; per-sample allocation not given. Collection of the samples took place on day 63 after the first injection of vaccine or placebo. Of note for this clone: Its target is not known.

Study outcomes and limitations: Marked by substantial breadth, spike-specific CD8+ and CD4+ T cell responses were reportedly seen after vaccination.

CDR3 length: 15 amino acids. After removal of 4 bases from V and 1 base from J, the junction contained 7 bases not matched to a gene. The germline V gene has CDR1 SGHRS and CDR2 YFSETQ. The chain links TRBV5-1 to TRBJ2-5, with 7 nucleotides matching TRBD2. This receptor was obtained from a person aged 18-60 years who received the Ad26.COV2.S COVID-19 vaccine or a placebo. The source was peripheral blood, collected in a trial of Ad26.COV2.S vaccine versus placebo. CDR3 region: CASSLGGLTQETQYF. CDR3 bases: TGCGCCAGCAGCCTGGGGGGACTAACCCAAGAGACCCAGTACTTC.